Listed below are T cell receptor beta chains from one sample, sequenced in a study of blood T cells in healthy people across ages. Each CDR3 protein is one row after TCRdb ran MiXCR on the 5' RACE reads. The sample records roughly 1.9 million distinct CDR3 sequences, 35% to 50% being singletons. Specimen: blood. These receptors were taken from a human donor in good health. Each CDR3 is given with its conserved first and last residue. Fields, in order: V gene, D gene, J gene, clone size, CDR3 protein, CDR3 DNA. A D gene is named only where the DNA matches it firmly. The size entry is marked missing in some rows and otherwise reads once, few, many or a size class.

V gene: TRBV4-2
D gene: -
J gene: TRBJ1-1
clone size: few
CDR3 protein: CASSHTGKYEAFF
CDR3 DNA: TGTGCCAGCAGCCACACAGGGAAATATGAAGCTTTCTTT

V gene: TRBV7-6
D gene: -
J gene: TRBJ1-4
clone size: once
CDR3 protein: CASSVPQSRNEKLFF
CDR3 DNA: TGTGCCAGCAGCGTCCCACAGTCCCGGAATGAAAAACTGTTTTTT

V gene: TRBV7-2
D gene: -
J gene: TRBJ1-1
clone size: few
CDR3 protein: CASSLVGRGTYTEAFF
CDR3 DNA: TGTGCCAGCAGCTTAGTGGGCAGGGGAACTTACACTGAAGCTTTCTTT

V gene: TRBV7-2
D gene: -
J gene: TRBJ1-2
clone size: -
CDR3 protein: CASSLGGRGTNYGYTF
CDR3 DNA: TGTGCCAGCAGCTTAGGGGGGAGGGGAACAAACTATGGCTACACCTTC

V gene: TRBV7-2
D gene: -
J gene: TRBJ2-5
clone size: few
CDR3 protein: CASSSQGSGSETQYF
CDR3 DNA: TGTGCCAGCAGCTCCCAGGGGTCGGGGAGTGAGACCCAGTACTTC

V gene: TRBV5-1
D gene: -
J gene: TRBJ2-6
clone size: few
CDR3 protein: CASSLGYGRSSGASVLTF
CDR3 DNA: TGCGCCAGCAGCCTAGGCTACGGACGGAGCTCTGGGGCCAGCGTCCTGACTTTC

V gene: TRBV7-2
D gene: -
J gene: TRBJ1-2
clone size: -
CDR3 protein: CASSLAGGANYGYTF
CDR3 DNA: TGTGCCAGCAGCTTGGCCGGGGGGGCTAACTATGGCTACACCTTC

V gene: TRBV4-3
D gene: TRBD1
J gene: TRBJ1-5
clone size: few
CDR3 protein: CASSHGTGGNQPQHF
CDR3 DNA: TGCGCCAGCAGCCACGGGACAGGGGGAAATCAGCCCCAGCATTTT

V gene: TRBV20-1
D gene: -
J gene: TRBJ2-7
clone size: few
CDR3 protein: CSARGPVEVGGEQYF
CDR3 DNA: TGCAGTGCTAGAGGGCCTGTCGAGGTTGGTGGCGAGCAGTACTTC

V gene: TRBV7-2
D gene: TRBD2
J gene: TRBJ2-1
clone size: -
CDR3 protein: CASSRLAGRLNEQFF
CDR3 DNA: TGTGCCAGCAGTCGACTAGCGGGGCGTCTCAATGAGCAGTTCTTC